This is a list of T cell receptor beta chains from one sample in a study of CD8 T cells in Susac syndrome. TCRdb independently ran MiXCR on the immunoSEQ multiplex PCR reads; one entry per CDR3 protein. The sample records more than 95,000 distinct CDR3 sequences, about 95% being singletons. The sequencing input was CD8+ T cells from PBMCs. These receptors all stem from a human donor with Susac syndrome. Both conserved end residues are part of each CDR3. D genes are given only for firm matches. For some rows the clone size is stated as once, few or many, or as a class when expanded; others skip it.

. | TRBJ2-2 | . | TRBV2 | TGTGCCAGCCCGGGACTCGCCACCAACGGGGAGCTGTTTTTT | CASPGLATNGELFF
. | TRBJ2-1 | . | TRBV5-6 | TGTGCCAGCAGTTCTGAGGGGGGTTACAATGAGCAGTTCTTC | CASSSEGGYNEQFF
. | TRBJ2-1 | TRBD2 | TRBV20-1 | TGCAGTGCTCGGACTAGCGGTTACAATGAGCAGTTCTTC | CSARTSGYNEQFF
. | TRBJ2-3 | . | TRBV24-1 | TGTGCCACCAGTGCCCGGGTAGACAGCAGCACAGATACGCAGTATTTT | CATSARVDSSTDTQYF
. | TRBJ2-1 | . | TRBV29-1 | TGCAGCGTTGAAGCGGTCAATGAGCAGTTCTTC | CSVEAVNEQFF
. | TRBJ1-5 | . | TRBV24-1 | TGTGCCACCAGTGATGATTATTCAAATCAGCCCCAGCATTTT | CATSDDYSNQPQHF
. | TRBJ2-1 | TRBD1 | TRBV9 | TGTGCCAGCAGCGGACAGGGACAGGGGGGCTACAATGAGCAGTTCTTC | CASSGQGQGGYNEQFF
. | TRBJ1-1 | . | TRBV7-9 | TGTGCCAGCAGAGCGGGACCGTCTAGAGTCGAAGCTTTCTTT | CASRAGPSRVEAFF
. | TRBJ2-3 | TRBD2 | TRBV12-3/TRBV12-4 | TGTGCCAGCATACCTCGACTAGCGGGATCCCTCGGAAACCCAGATACGCAGTATTTT | CASIPRLAGSLGNPDTQYF
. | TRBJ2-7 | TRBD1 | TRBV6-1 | TGTGCCAGCGAAGGGACAGCAACCTACGAGCAGTACTTC | CASEGTATYEQYF
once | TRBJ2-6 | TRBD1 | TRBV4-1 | TGCGCCAGCAGCCAAGAAGGGACAGGCCGGACTGGGGCCAACGTCCTGACTTTC | CASSQEGTGRTGANVLTF
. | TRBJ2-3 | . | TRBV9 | TGTGCCAGCAGCCCCGATCTTGGAGATACGCAGTATTTT | CASSPDLGDTQYF
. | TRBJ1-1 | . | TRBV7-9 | TGTGCCAGCAGCCCCGTTTGGGCCATGAACACTGAAGCTTTCTTT | CASSPVWAMNTEAFF
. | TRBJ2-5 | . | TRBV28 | TGTGCCAGCAGCTGGACCGGGACGGATAAAGGGACCCAGTACTTC | CASSWTGTDKGTQYF
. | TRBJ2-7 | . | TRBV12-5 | TGTGCTAGTGCTTCCCCGGGAAACTACGAGCAGTACTTC | CASASPGNYEQYF
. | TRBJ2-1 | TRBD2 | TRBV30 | TGTGCCTGGACTCTAGCGGGGGGTCTAGGAGAGCAGTTCTTC | CAWTLAGGLGEQFF
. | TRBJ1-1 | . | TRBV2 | TGTGCCAGCAGTGAAACACAGGGCCTGAACACTGAAGCTTTCTTT | CASSETQGLNTEAFF
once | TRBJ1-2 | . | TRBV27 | TGTGCCAGCAGTTTGGAGGTCAGGCCGACCTATGGCTACACCTTC | CASSLEVRPTYGYTF
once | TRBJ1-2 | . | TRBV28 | TGTGCCAGCAGTTTCGGGATCTTGGGCTACACCTTC | CASSFGILGYTF
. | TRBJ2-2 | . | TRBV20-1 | TGCAGTGCTAGATCGCGGGGAGAGAACACCGGGGAGCTGTTTTTT | CSARSRGENTGELFF
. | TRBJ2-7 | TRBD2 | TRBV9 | TGTGCCAGCAGCGCATCTAGCGGGAGCTACGAGCAGTACTTC | CASSASSGSYEQYF
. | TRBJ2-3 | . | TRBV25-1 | TGTGCCAGCAGTAACTCGGCAGATACGCAGTATTTT | CASSNSADTQYF
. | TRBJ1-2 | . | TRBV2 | TGTGCCAGCAGTGAAGTCGGAGGACTTAACTATGGCTACACCTTC | CASSEVGGLNYGYTF
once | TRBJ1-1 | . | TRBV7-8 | TGTGCCAGCAGCCCCGTACCGAGAACGAACACTGAAGCTTTCTTT | CASSPVPRTNTEAFF
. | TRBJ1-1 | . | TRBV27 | TGTGCCAGCAGCCCAAGGGGGGTAGAAGCTTTCTTT | CASSPRGVEAFF
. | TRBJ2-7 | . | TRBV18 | TGTGCCAGCTCACCACAGGGAGACTACGAGCAGTACTTC | CASSPQGDYEQYF
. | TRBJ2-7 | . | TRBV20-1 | TGCAGTGCTAGAGATCCCGCCGATTCCTACGAGCAGTACTTC | CSARDPADSYEQYF
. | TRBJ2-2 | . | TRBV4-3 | TGCGCCAGCAGCCAAGATCACCTAGACACCGGGGAGCTGTTTTTT | CASSQDHLDTGELFF
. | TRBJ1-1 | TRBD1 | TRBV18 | TGTGCCAGCTCACGTACAGGGGAGAACACTGAAGCTTTCTTT | CASSRTGENTEAFF
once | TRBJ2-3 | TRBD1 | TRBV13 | TGTGCCAGCAGCCCACGGGACAGGGGCCGGGATACGCAGTATTTT | CASSPRDRGRDTQYF
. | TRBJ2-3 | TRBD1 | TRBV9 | TGTGCCAGCAGCGTAGGAAGGGACAGGGAGACAGATACGCAGTATTTT | CASSVGRDRETDTQYF
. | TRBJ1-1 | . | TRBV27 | TGTGCCAGCAGTCCTCTGAGGGCTAGAGAAGCTTTCTTT | CASSPLRAREAFF
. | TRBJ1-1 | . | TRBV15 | TGTGCCACCAGCATACGGGGGGAGATACCAGCTTTCTTT | CATSIRGEIPAFF
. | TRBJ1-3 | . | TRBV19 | TGTGCCAGTAGTATCTCTCAGGGGCAAGGAAACACCATATATTTT | CASSISQGQGNTIYF
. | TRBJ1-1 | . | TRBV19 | TGTGCCAGTAGTGGGGGAGAGATGAACACTGAAGCTTTCTTT | CASSGGEMNTEAFF
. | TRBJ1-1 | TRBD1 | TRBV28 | TGTGCCAGCAGTTTATGGGGCCTCGGCAGGGGGCCAGAAGCTTTCTTT | CASSLWGLGRGPEAFF
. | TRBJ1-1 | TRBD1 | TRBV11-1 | TGTGCCAGCAGCCGGGCCGGGACAGGGGCTTTGAACACTGAAGCTTTCTTT | CASSRAGTGALNTEAFF
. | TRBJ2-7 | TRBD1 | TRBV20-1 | TGCAGTGCTAGTGGGGGGACAGGGTACTACGAGCAGTACTTC | CSASGGTGYYEQYF
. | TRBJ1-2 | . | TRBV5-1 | TGCGCCAGCAGCCCCCGACGGAGCTATGGCTACACCTTC | CASSPRRSYGYTF
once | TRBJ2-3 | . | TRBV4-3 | TGCGCCAGCAGCCAAGGATTTGTAGTAGATACGCAGTATTTT | CASSQGFVVDTQYF
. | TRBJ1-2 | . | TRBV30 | TGTGCCTGGAGGCCCCCCGAACTTGGAATGAACTATGGCTACACCTTC | CAWRPPELGMNYGYTF
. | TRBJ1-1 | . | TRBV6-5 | TGTGCCAGCAGGAACAGGGCTTGGACTGAAGCTTTCTTT | CASRNRAWTEAFF
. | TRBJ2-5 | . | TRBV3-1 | TGTGCCAGCAGCCCTAGGGGCCAAGAGACCCAGTACTTC | CASSPRGQETQYF
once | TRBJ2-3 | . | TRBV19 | TGTGCCAGTAGTGGGACCTGGGCAGATACGCAGTATTTT | CASSGTWADTQYF
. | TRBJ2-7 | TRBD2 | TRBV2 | TGTGCCAGCAGTGAATGGGGGGGAGAACTCTACGAGCAGTACTTC | CASSEWGGELYEQYF
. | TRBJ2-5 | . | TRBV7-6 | TGTGCCAGCAGCTTAGGTCCCGGGACAAAAGAGACCCAGTACTTC | CASSLGPGTKETQYF
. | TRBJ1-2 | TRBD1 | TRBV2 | TGTGCCAGCAGCTACCTCGGACAGGACCCGTATGGCTACACCTTC | CASSYLGQDPYGYTF
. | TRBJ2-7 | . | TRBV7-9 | TGTGCCAGCAGCCCGGCCAGGGGGGCCTACGAGCAGTACTTC | CASSPARGAYEQYF
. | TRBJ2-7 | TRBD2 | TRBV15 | TGTGCCACCAGCCTCGCGGGGGAGTCCTACGAGCAGTACTTC | CATSLAGESYEQYF
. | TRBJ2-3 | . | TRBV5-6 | TGTGCCAGCAGCTTGGAAGGGCCAGGATACACAGATACGCAGTATTTT | CASSLEGPGYTDTQYF
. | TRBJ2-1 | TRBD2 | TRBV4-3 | TGCGCCAGCAGCGAAGAGCGGGAGGCCTACAATGAGCAGTTCTTC | CASSEEREAYNEQFF